Shown below are 29 T cell receptor beta chains from a single sample sequenced in a study of T-cell reconstitution after alpha-beta-depleted transplantation in children. Unique molecular identifiers were incorporated when the TCRbeta library was constructed. TCRdb re-analysed the PCR reads in MiXCR, keeping a single row per CDR3 protein. This sample has approximately 650,000 distinct CDR3 sequences, with about 12% found just once. Source: PBMCs, taken before TCRalphabeta/CD19-depleted stem cell transplant. These receptors came from a girl aged 2 to 9 with congenital amegakaryocytic thrombocytopenia, due to receive a stem cell transplant.

About this clonotype: An end of the junction does not agree with germline; a read error may underlie this. The chain couples TRBV20-1 to TRBJ2-1; 14 nucleotides match TRBD2. Germline-derived CDR1 and CDR2 are DFQATT and SNEGSKA (reference sequence). CDR3 length equals 17 residues. The CDR3 DNA reads TGCTGTGCTAGAGACGCTGGGACTAGCGGGAGTTACAATGAGCAGTTCTTC. Translating it yields CCARDAGTSGSYNEQFF.

Only a few counts were recorded for this clonotype. This chain uses TRBV5-6 with TRBJ1-1, with no clear D. The CDR3 has 14 residues. CDR1 is SGHDT and CDR2 is YYEEEE in the germline V gene. V lost 0 bases and J 4 bases, leaving 10 bases between the germline ends. Written as DNA, the CDR3 is TGTGCCAGCAGCTTGGTGGGTTATAGCACTGAAGCTTTCTTT. Its protein is CASSLVGYSTEAFF.

The table lists this clonotype with many counts. The V gene is TRBV10-3, the J gene TRBJ1-1, with D uncertain. The CDR3 has 16 residues. V was shortened by 3 bases and J by 10 bases, with 24 bases between the two germline ends. The germline V gene has CDR1 ENHRY and CDR2 SYGVKD. CDR3: CAISEVGLGQSMGAFF. CDR3 bases: TGTGCCATCAGTGAAGTAGGGTTAGGGCAATCAATGGGAGCTTTCTTT.

The table lists this clonotype with many counts. The chain is built from TRBV20-1 and TRBJ2-3; 8 positions agree with TRBD2. Germline lookup yields CDR1 DFQATT and CDR2 SNEGSKA (reference sequence). The CDR3 runs to 14 residues. V lost 5 bases to trimming and J lost 2 bases; unmatched junction nucleotides: 6. The CDR3, as DNA: TGCAGTGCTTTGGTAGCGGGGACCACAGATACGCAGTATTTT. Protein sequence: CSALVAGTTDTQYF.

This clonotype was counted only a few times. This chain joins TRBV21-1 and TRBJ2-1; the D segment call TRBD2 is taken from the table without a DNA check. TRBV21-1 is marked as a pseudogene. This CDR3 is 17 amino acids long. CDR3 sequence reads: CASSKAFGGRDYSEQFF. CDR3 in DNA: TGTGCCAGCAGCAAAGCTTTCGGCGGGAGGGACTACAGTGAGCAGTTCTTC.

Many counts were recorded for this clonotype. CDR3: CASSFFSGGTGNEQFF. CDR3 sequence (DNA): TGCGCCAGCAGCTTTTTTAGCGGGGGGACGGGCAATGAGCAGTTCTTC. This sequence joins TRBV5-1 and TRBJ2-1, with 10 bases matching TRBD2. CDR3 length: 16 amino acids. Germline lookup yields CDR1 SGHRS and CDR2 YFSETQ. The ends lost 2 bases at V and 6 bases at J; junction bases unmatched: 8.

This clonotype has more than one count but fewer than ten. The chain carries TRBV5-1 and TRBJ2-5; no clear D. This CDR3 is 14 amino acids long. The V and J ends lost 0 bases and 1 base respectively, with 7 bases between them. Germline V gives CDR1 SGHRS, CDR2 YFSETQ. Here the CDR3 DNA reads TGCGCCAGCAGCTTGGAGGTAGTCCAAGAGACCCAGTACTTC. It is translated as CASSLEVVQETQYF.

This clonotype has a handful of counts. This rearrangement joins TRBV7-6 to TRBJ2-3, with TRBD2 matching over 8 bases. This CDR3 is built from 15 residues. The germline V gene has CDR1 SGHVS and CDR2 FNYEAQ. Losses at the gene ends were 3 bases for V and 6 bases for J; bases not matched to a gene: 8. CDR3 sequence: CASSLLGGARDTQYF. In DNA form, the CDR3 reads TGTGCCAGCAGCTTGCTCGGGGGGGCCAGGGATACGCAGTATTTT.

This clonotype was counted many times. This chain joins TRBV5-8 and TRBJ2-7, with D unresolved. Trimming stripped 6 bases from V and 2 bases from J, with 12 bases between. From germline, CDR1 is SGHTS and CDR2 YDEGEE. CDR3 length equals 13 residues. The CDR3 is CASIKTPTYEQYF. For the CDR3, the DNA is TGTGCCAGCATTAAGACACCGACCTACGAGCAGTACTTC.

This clonotype occurred many times. This rearrangement joins TRBV20-1 to TRBJ1-4; D is unclear. V lost 3 bases and J 0 bases, leaving 17 bases between the germline ends. Germline V gene sequence: CDR1 DFQATT, CDR2 SNEGSKA (reference sequence). This CDR3 has 17 amino acids. The CDR3, as DNA: TGCAGTGCTAGCCACACCGCGTCCTTTTCAACTAATGAAAAACTGTTTTTT. Its translation is CSASHTASFSTNEKLFF.

This chain links TRBV5-1 with TRBJ1-1; unclear D gene. CDR3 length: 13 amino acids. The ends were cut back, 3 bases at V and 1 base at J, with 7 bases in the middle. Germline CDR1 and CDR2: SGHRS and YFSETQ. The CDR3 bases are TGCGCCAGCAGCTCCAGGTCGAACACTGAAGCTTTCTTT. Its translation: CASSSRSNTEAFF.

This clonotype was recorded at least ten times. V gene TRBV20-1 combines with J gene TRBJ1-5, with unresolved D. The CDR3 runs to 12 residues. V lost 0 bases, J lost 8 bases, and 8 bases lay in between. Germline-derived CDR1 and CDR2 are DFQATT and SNEGSKA (reference sequence). CDR3 sequence: CSARDIGEPQHF. The CDR3 bases are TGCAGTGCTAGAGATATCGGAGAGCCCCAGCATTTT.

This sequence joins TRBV29-1 and TRBJ2-2; possibly TRBD1 or TRBD2 for D (6 bases each). The V gene lost 7 bases and the J gene lost 3 bases, with 12 bases spanning the gap. The CDR3 has 13 amino acids. From germline, CDR1 is SQVTM and CDR2 ANQGSEA. The CDR3 DNA follows: TGCAGCGCCGGGGGCCGTTACACCGGGGAGCTGTTTTTT. It specifies CSAGGRYTGELFF.

This clonotype was counted between two and nine times. The chain couples TRBV15 to TRBJ2-7; possible D gene TRBD2, 5 bases. CDR1 is LNHNV, CDR2 YYDKDF, per germline (reference sequence). Trimming took 0 bases from V and 6 from J, leaving 15 bases between them. This CDR3 is built from 15 residues. CDR3 sequence reads: CATSRDGLRAREQYF. DNA for the CDR3: TGTGCCACCAGCAGAGATGGATTGAGGGCCCGCGAGCAGTACTTC.

The V gene is TRBV12-3 or TRBV12-4, the J gene TRBJ2-1; TRBD2 is a possible D gene (6 bases). Trimming took 5 bases from V and 5 from J, leaving 16 bases between them. CDR3 length: 15 amino acids. Here the CDR3 DNA reads TGTGCCAGCAGTCCCTATAGCGGCAACAACAATGAGCAGTTCTTC. Its protein product is CASSPYSGNNNEQFF.

This clonotype has at least ten counts. V is TRBV5-1 and J is TRBJ2-7; D is tentatively TRBD1 or TRBD2 (6 bases each). The CDR3 runs 15 residues. V was cut by 1 base and J by 4 bases, with 15 bases left in between. Germline V gene lookup returns CDR1 SGHRS and CDR2 YFSETQ. CDR3 region: CASSLSFGGGYEQYF. As DNA, the CDR3 is TGCGCCAGCAGCTTGTCTTTCGGGGGCGGGTACGAGCAGTACTTC.

This clonotype was counted at least ten times. This sequence joins TRBV12-3 or TRBV12-4 and TRBJ2-5; D is perhaps TRBD2 (7 bases). The V end was cut by 10 bases, the J end by 0 bases, with 18 bases between. The CDR3 loop spans 15 amino acids. CDR3 DNA: TGTGCCACGACGAGGGGGGGAAAGTACCAAGAGACCCAGTACTTC. It codes for CATTRGGKYQETQYF.

On this clonotype: A single base separates this from a much larger clone, so it may be a read error. V is TRBV20-1 and J is TRBJ2-3, with D perhaps matching TRBD1 or TRBD2 (5 bases each). CDR1 and CDR2 (germline): DFQATT, SNEGSKA (reference sequence). This CDR3 region has 16 residues. Trimming left V 4 bases short and J 2 bases short, with 19 bases between. CDR3 sequence: CSATPGTPYDTDTQYF. CDR3 bases: TGCAGTGCTACTCCAGGGACCCCATACGACACAGATACGCAGTATTTT.

This clonotype has a handful of counts. This chain connects TRBV28 to TRBJ2-1; 9 bases fit TRBD2. V trimming: 3 bases; J trimming: 4 bases; junction bases outside the gene matches: 10. The germline gives CDR1 MDHEN, CDR2 SYDVKM. The CDR3 has 17 amino acids. The CDR3, as DNA: TGTGCCAGCAGTTTGTTGGGCAGCGGGAGGACGTACAATGAGCAGTTCTTC. Translation: CASSLLGSGRTYNEQFF. Together with reference TRBV28 and TRBJ2-1, the CDR3 gives the full variable domain: DVKVTQSSRYLVKRTGEKVFLECVQDMDHENMFWYRQDPGLGLRLIYFSYDVKMKEKGDIPEGYSVSREKKERFSLILESASTNQTSMYLCASSLLGSGRTYNEQFFGPGTRLTVL.

Only a few counts were recorded for this clonotype. This chain uses TRBV5-1 with TRBJ2-3, with a weak D call TRBD1 (6 bases). Germline-derived CDR1 and CDR2 are SGHRS and YFSETQ. The ends were cut back, 7 bases at V and 6 bases at J, with 18 bases in the middle. This CDR3 region has 14 residues. The CDR3 here is CASDRDTPPDTQYF. CDR3 nucleotides: TGCGCCAGCGACCGGGACACTCCACCGGATACGCAGTATTTT. The full variable domain, completed using reference TRBV5-1 and TRBJ2-3, is KAGVTQTPRYLIKTRGQQVTLSCSPISGHRSVSWYQQTPGQGLQFLFEYFSETQRNKGNFPGRFSGRQFSNSRSEMNVSTLELGDSALYLCASDRDTPPDTQYFGPGTRLTVL.

This clonotype was recorded a few times. V gene TRBV6-1 combines with J gene TRBJ2-6; TRBD1 is a possible D gene (5 bases). Germline V gene sequence: CDR1 MNHNS, CDR2 SASEGT. Deletions cut 6 bases from V and 4 bases from J, with 16 bases between. The CDR3 consists of 16 residues. The CDR3 sequence: CASRGRELSGANVLTF. CDR3 nucleotides: TGTGCCAGCAGGGGCAGGGAACTTTCGGGGGCCAACGTCCTGACTTTC.

As concerns this clonotype: The junction departs from the called germline gene at one end, perhaps through a read error. The chain employs TRBV20-1 and TRBJ2-5; TRBD2 agrees at 10 bases. This CDR3 has 17 amino acids. Germline assignment: CDR1 DFQATT and CDR2 SNEGSKA (reference sequence). This chain's CDR3 is CCAREGSGTSVPETQYF. In DNA form, the CDR3 reads TGCTGTGCTAGAGAAGGATCCGGGACTAGCGTGCCAGAGACCCAGTACTTC.

This clonotype has at least ten counts. The chain combines TRBV6-1 with TRBJ2-7; 10 bases align to TRBD1. CDR1 is MNHNS, CDR2 SASEGT, per germline. The CDR3 loop spans 14 amino acids. V lost 5 bases to trimming and J lost 5 bases; unmatched junction nucleotides: 6. The CDR3 DNA follows: TGTGCCAGCAGTCGAGGGACAGGGGTCCACGAGCAGTACTTC. Translation gives CASSRGTGVHEQYF.

The table lists this clonotype with many counts. The chain links TRBV21-1 to TRBJ2-5; the table names TRBD2, a call not compared with the DNA. TRBV21-1 is labeled a pseudogene. This CDR3 is built from 17 residues. CDR3 coding DNA: TGTGCCAGCAGCAAAGTACGTCGCGGGAGGCCCCAAGAGACCCAGTACTTC. Protein: CASSKVRRGRPQETQYF.

This clonotype appeared a few times. The chain has TRBV27 and TRBJ2-3; unclear D gene. Germline V gene lookup returns CDR1 MNHEY and CDR2 SMNVEV (reference sequence). V shed 5 bases and J shed 2 bases, with 11 bases lying between them. This CDR3 contains 14 residues. The CDR3 spells CASSPVGFTDTQYF. The CDR3 DNA is TGTGCCAGCAGTCCGGTGGGTTTCACAGATACGCAGTATTTT.

This clonotype showed up many times. The chain joins TRBV12-3 or TRBV12-4 to TRBJ2-7; D is possibly TRBD1 (6 bases). The CDR3 consists of 14 residues. V shed 3 bases and J shed 0 bases, with 9 bases lying between them. CDR3 sequence (DNA): TGTGCCAGCAGTTTGACAGGCCGCTCCTACGAGCAGTACTTC. Translating it yields CASSLTGRSYEQYF.

This clonotype was counted at least ten times. This chain uses TRBV27 with TRBJ1-5; D remains ambiguous. Germline V gives CDR1 MNHEY, CDR2 SMNVEV (reference sequence). The CDR3 sequence is 9 residues long. V was clipped by 3 bases and J by 10 bases, with 1 base between them. CDR3: CASSFPQHF. As DNA, the CDR3 is TGTGCCAGCAGTTTTCCCCAGCATTTT.

The chain has TRBV20-1 and TRBJ2-7; TRBD1 is a possible D gene (5 bases). V lost 6 bases and J 0 bases, leaving 15 bases between the germline ends. This CDR3 is built from 14 residues. Germline-derived CDR1 and CDR2 are DFQATT and SNEGSKA (reference sequence). The CDR3 here is CSAHGWGSSYEQYF. The CDR3 bases are TGCAGTGCCCATGGGTGGGGCTCCTCCTACGAGCAGTACTTC.

This clonotype has more than one count but fewer than ten. The chain combines TRBV10-2 with TRBJ2-1, with 7 bases fitting TRBD1. CDR1 is WSHSY, CDR2 SAAADI, per germline. Germline trimming cut 8 bases from V and 7 bases from J; bases unmatched to any gene: 8. The CDR3 covers 13 residues. The CDR3 bases are TGCGCCAGCGGGGGACAGTACTCAAATGAGCAGTTCTTC. Its protein product is CASGGQYSNEQFF.